These 8 T cell receptor beta chains originate from one sample sequenced in a study of blood T cells in healthy people across ages. Then a second PCR, running roughly 7 to 11 cycles, was carried out with a sample-barcoded 5' primer and a J-beta primer mix. MiXCR, applied by TCRdb to the 5' RACE reads, yields one record per CDR3 protein. The data contain 1.5 million to 2 million distinct CDR3 sequences, approximately 50% of them singletons. The sample taken for sequencing was blood. These receptors all come from a woman in her thirties or forties in good health.

CDR3 loop: CASSQGGGANNEQYF. CDR3 sequence (DNA): TGTGCCAGCAGCCAAGGGGGGGGGGCCAACAATGAGCAGTACTTC. The chain carries TRBV7-9 and TRBJ2-4; D perhaps matches TRBD2 (7 bases). Trimming took 5 bases from V and 13 from J, leaving 24 bases between them. Germline CDR1 and CDR2: SEHNR and FQNEAQ (reference sequence). The CDR3 contains 15 residues.

The V gene is TRBV12-3 or TRBV12-4, the J gene TRBJ2-7; a weak D match, TRBD1 (6 bases). The CDR3 extends over 13 amino acids. V was pared by 5 bases and J by 3 bases, with 11 bases between. The CDR3 region is CASSQLTGYEQYF. DNA for the CDR3: TGTGCCAGCAGTCAATTGACAGGCTACGAGCAGTACTTC.

The chain has TRBV6-2 or TRBV6-3 and TRBJ2-5, with D maybe TRBD2 (5 bases). With 0 bases removed from V and 5 bases from J, the gap between germline ends came to 16 bases. Looked up from germline, CDR1 is MNHEY and CDR2 is SVGEGT. The CDR3 length is 16 residues. The CDR3 region has the DNA TGTGCCAGCAGTTACTCGGCCGGGGTCCGTCGGGAGACCCAGTACTTC. It encodes CASSYSAGVRRETQYF.

V gene TRBV29-1 combines with J gene TRBJ2-1; 11 bases line up with TRBD2. The CDR3 spans 14 residues. Germline CDR1 reads SQVTM; CDR2 reads ANQGSEA. The V gene end was trimmed by 4 bases and the J gene end by 5 bases; junction bases not matched to a gene: 4. CDR3 loop: CSVVTSGTHNEQFF. CDR3 in DNA: TGCAGCGTTGTGACTAGCGGGACCCACAATGAGCAGTTCTTC.

The V and J genes are TRBV10-1 and TRBJ2-7; D is undetermined. There are 14 residues in the CDR3. Trimming took off 0 bases at V and 2 bases at J, with 8 bases between the two ends. CDR1 and CDR2 from the germline V gene are WNHNN and SYGVQD (reference sequence). CDR3 in amino acids: CASSESNRPYEQYF. The CDR3 bases are TGCGCCAGCAGTGAGTCGAACAGACCCTACGAGCAGTACTTC.

This clonotype was observed a handful of times. The CDR3 DNA is TGTGCCAGCAGCTTACAGGGGCCCCGCCGTCGGTTCTTC. Amino acid sequence: CASSLQGPRRRFF. The V gene is TRBV7-2, the J gene TRBJ2-1; D is perhaps TRBD1 (6 bases). Germline V gene sequence: CDR1 SGHTA, CDR2 FQGNSA. The ends were cut back, 2 bases at V and 15 bases at J, with 17 bases in the middle. There are 13 residues in the CDR3.

The chain carries TRBV20-1 and TRBJ1-2, with D unclear. Germline V gene sequence: CDR1 DFQATT, CDR2 SNEGSKA (reference sequence). The CDR3 consists of 11 residues. The V end lost 0 bases, the J end lost 6 bases, and 5 bases lay between the germline ends. In DNA form, the CDR3 reads TGCAGTGCTAGAGATCTCGATGGCTACACCTTC. Translation: CSARDLDGYTF.

This clonotype was observed a single time. The J gene is TRBJ2-3, the V gene TRBV2; D tentatively reads TRBD1 or TRBD2 (5 bases each). Germline V gene lookup returns CDR1 SNHLY and CDR2 FYNNEI. The V end lost 1 base, the J end lost 2 bases, and 10 bases lay between the germline ends. This CDR3 contains 15 residues. For the CDR3, the DNA is TGTGCCAGCAGTGAAGTGGGGACCCTCACAGATACGCAGTATTTT. It specifies CASSEVGTLTDTQYF.